The clone carrying this T cell receptor beta chain was seen more than once but under ten times. The data stem from a study of regulatory T cells in long-lasting Graves disease. Study-wide context: Persistent Graves' disease required over 5 years of antithyroid drugs and positive TSH receptor antibodies.

Time point of the sample: persistent/refractory GD, antithyroid drugs over 5 years with positive TRAb. There was RNA extracted from PBMCs, and the TCR library was made from it. The authors built TCR beta libraries using iRepertoire HTBI primers and Arm-PCR of CDR3 regions. One entry per CDR3 protein results from TCRdb running MiXCR on the multiplex PCR reads. The sample carries around 510,000 distinct CDR3 sequences, 20% to 25% recorded once. Source: peripheral blood mononuclear cells (PBMCs), taken when the disease was refractory, from a patient treated with antithyroid drugs. The receptor was derived from a female donor with Graves disease.

CDR3 sequence (DNA): TGTGCCTGGAGTGTCGGAGGACCAATAGGCTACACCTTC. Translation gives CAWSVGGPIGYTF. The chain carries TRBV30 and TRBJ1-2; D is ambiguous. The CDR3 contains 13 residues. In germline, CDR1 is GTSNPN, CDR2 SVGIG (reference sequence). With 0 bases removed from V and 8 bases from J, the gap between germline ends came to 13 bases.